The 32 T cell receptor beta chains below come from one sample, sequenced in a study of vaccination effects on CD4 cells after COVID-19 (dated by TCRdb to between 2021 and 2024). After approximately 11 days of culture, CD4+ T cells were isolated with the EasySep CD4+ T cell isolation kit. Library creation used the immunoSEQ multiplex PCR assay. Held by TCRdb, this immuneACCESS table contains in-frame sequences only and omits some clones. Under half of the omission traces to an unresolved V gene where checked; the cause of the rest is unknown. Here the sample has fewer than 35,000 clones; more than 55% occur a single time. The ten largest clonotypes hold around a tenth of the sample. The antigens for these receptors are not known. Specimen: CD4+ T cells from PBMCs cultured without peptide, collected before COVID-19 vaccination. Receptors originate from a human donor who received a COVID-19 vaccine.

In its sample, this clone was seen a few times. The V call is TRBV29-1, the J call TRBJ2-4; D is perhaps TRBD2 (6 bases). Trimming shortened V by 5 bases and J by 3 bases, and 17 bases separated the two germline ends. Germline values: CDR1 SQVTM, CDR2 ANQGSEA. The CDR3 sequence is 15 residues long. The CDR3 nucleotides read TGCAGCGTTAACGTGGGCGGGGTCGACAAAAACATTCAGTACTTC. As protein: CSVNVGGVDKNIQYF.

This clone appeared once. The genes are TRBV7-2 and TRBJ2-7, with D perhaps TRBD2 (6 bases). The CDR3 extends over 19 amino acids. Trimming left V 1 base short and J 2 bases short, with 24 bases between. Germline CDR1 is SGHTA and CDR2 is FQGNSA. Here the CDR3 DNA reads TGTGCCAGCAGCTTAGAGGTTAGCGTCCATACAGGAGGGGCCTACGAGCAGTACTTC. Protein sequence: CASSLEVSVHTGGAYEQYF.

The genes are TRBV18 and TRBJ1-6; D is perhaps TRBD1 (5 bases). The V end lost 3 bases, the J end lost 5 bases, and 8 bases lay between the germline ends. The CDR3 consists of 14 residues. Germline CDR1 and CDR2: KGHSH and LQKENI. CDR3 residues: CASSPGGNNSPLHF. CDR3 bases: TGTGCCAGCTCACCTGGGGGGAATAATTCACCCCTCCACTTT. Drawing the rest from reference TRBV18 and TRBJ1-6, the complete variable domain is NAGVMQNPRHLVRRRGQEARLRCSPMKGHSHVYWYRQLPEEGLKFMVYLQKENIIDESGMPKERFSAEFPKEGPSILRIQQVVRGDSAAYFCASSPGGNNSPLHFGNGTRLTVT.

Written as DNA, the CDR3 is TGTGCCAGCAGCCGCCCCTCCTACGAGCAGTACTTC. Translated, it gives CASSRPSYEQYF. The J gene is TRBJ2-7, the V gene TRBV7-2; D gene ambiguous. The CDR3 has 12 amino acids. V was clipped by 5 bases and J by 0 bases, with 5 bases between them. From germline, CDR1 is SGHTA and CDR2 FQGNSA. Together with reference TRBV7-2 and TRBJ2-7, the CDR3 gives the full variable domain: GAGVSQSPSNKVTEKGKDVELRCDPISGHTALYWYRQSLGQGLEFLIYFQGNSAPDKSGLPSDRFSAERTGGSVSTLTIQRTQQEDSAVYLCASSRPSYEQYFGPGTRLTVT.

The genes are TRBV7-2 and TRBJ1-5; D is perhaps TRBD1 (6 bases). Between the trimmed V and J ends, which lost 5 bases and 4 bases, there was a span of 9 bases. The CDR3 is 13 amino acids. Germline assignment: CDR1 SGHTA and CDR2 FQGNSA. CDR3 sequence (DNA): TGTGCCAGCAGCGTCAGGGGAAATCAGCCCCAGCATTTT. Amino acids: CASSVRGNQPQHF.

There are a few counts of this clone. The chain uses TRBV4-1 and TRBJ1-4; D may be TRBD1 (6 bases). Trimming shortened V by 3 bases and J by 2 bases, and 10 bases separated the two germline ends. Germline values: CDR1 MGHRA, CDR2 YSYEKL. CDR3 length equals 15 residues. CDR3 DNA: TGCGCCAGCAGCCAGACAGGTCTTACTAATGAAAAACTGTTTTTT. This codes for CASSQTGLTNEKLFF.

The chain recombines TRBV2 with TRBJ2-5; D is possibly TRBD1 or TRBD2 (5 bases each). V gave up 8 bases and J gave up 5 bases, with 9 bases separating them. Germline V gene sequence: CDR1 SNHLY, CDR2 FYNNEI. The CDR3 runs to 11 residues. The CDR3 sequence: CASVGEETQYF. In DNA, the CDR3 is TGTGCCAGCGTGGGGGAGGAGACCCAGTACTTC.

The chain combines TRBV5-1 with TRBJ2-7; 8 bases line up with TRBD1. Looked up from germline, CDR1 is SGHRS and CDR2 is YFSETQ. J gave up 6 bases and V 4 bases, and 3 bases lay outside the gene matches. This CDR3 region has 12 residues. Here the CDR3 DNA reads TGCGCCAGCAGCCAAGACAGGGGCGAGCAGTACTTC. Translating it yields CASSQDRGEQYF.

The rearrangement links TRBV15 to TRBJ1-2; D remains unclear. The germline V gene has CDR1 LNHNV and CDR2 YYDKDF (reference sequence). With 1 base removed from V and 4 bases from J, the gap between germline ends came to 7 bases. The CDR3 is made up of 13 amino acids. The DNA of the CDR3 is TGTGCCACCAGCAGAGCAAGCGCCTATGGCTACACCTTC. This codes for CATSRASAYGYTF.

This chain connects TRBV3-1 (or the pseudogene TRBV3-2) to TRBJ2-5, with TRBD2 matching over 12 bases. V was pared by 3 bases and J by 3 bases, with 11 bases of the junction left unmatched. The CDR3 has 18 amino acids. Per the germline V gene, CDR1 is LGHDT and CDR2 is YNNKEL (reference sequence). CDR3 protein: CASSQVLAGGPAEETQYF. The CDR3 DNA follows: TGTGCCAGCAGCCAGGTACTAGCGGGGGGCCCGGCGGAAGAGACCCAGTACTTC.

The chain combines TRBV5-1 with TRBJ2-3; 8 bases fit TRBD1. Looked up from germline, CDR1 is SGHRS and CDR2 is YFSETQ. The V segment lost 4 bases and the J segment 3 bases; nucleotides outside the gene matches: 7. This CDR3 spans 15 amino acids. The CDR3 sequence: CASSPGQGATDTQYF. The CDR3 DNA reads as TGCGCCAGCAGCCCCGGACAGGGAGCAACAGATACGCAGTATTTT.

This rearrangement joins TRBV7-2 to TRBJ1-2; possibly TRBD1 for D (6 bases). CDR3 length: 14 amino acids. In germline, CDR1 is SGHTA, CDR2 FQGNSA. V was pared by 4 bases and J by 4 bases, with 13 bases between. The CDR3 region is CASSSGQRTYGYTF. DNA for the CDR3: TGTGCCAGCAGCTCCGGACAGCGAACCTATGGCTACACCTTC.

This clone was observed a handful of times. CDR3 in amino acids: CASSAAGHERSAEAFF. CDR3 in DNA: TGTGCCAGCAGTGCAGCGGGGCATGAGAGGAGCGCTGAAGCTTTCTTT. The chain carries TRBV6-1 and TRBJ1-1; tentatively, D is TRBD1 (5 bases). The CDR3 runs to 16 residues. V was trimmed by 4 bases and J by 6 bases, leaving 21 bases between them. Germline values: CDR1 MNHNS, CDR2 SASEGT.

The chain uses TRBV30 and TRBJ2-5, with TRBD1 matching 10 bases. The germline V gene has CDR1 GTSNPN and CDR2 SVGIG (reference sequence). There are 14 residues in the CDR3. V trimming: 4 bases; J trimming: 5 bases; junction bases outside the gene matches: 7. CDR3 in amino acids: CAWNRDRGMETQYF. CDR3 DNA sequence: TGTGCCTGGAACCGGGACAGGGGAATGGAGACCCAGTACTTC.

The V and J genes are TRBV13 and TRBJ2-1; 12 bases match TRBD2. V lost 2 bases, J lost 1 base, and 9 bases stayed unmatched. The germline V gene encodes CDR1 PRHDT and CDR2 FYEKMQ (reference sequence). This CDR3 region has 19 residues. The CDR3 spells CASSLRVTSGGQSYNEQFF. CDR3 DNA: TGTGCCAGCAGCTTAAGGGTAACTAGCGGGGGGCAATCCTACAATGAGCAGTTCTTC.

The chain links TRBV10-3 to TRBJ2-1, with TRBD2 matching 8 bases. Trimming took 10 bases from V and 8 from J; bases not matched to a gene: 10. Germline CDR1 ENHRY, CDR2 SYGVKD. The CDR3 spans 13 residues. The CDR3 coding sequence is TGTGCCACCCTCGGGACTAGTTCTCATGAGCAGTTCTTC. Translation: CATLGTSSHEQFF.

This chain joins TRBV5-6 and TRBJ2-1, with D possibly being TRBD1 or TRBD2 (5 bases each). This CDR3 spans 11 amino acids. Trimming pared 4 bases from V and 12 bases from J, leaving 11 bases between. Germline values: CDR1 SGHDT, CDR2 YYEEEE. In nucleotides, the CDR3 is TGTGCCAGCAGCCCAGGGACCTGGCAGTTCTTC. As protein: CASSPGTWQFF.

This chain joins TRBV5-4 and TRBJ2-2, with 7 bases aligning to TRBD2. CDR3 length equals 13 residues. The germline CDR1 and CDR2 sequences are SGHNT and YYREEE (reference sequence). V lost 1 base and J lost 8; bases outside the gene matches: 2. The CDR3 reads CASSLSGEGELFF. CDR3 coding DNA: TGTGCCAGCAGCTTGAGCGGGGAAGGGGAGCTGTTTTTT.

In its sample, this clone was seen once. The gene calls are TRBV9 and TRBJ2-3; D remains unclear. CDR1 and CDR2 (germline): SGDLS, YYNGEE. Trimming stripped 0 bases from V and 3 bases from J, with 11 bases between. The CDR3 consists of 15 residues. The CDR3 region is CASSVDFARTDTQYF. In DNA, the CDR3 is TGTGCCAGCAGCGTAGATTTTGCTCGGACAGATACGCAGTATTTT.

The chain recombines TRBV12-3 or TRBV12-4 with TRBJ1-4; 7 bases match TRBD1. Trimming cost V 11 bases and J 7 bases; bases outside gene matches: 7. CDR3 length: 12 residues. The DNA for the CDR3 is TGTGCCGCGGGCAGGGGGGTTGAAAAACTGTTTTTT. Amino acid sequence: CAAGRGVEKLFF.

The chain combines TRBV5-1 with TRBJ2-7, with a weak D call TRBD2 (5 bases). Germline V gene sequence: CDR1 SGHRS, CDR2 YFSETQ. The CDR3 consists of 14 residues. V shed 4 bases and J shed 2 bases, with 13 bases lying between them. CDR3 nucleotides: TGCGCCAGCAGCCCTTCTAGCCGAACCTACGAGCAGTACTTC. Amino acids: CASSPSSRTYEQYF.

CDR3 nucleotides: TGTGCCAGCAGCGTAGATATAGGGACTAGCGGGACAAATGAGCAGTTCTTC. The encoded protein is CASSVDIGTSGTNEQFF. V and J are TRBV9 and TRBJ2-1; 13 bases are a match to TRBD2. The CDR3 runs to 17 residues. With V trimmed by 0 bases and J by 7 bases, 7 bases remained unmatched. Germline V lookup: CDR1 SGDLS, CDR2 YYNGEE.

This CDR3 reads CASSQLNPGQGGDGYTF. The CDR3 coding sequence is TGTGCCAGCAGCCAACTCAACCCGGGACAGGGAGGGGATGGCTACACCTTC. The chain is built from TRBV4-2 and TRBJ1-2, with 9 bases lining up with TRBD1. Germline-derived CDR1 and CDR2 are LGHNA and YNFKEQ. The CDR3 loop spans 17 amino acids. With V trimmed by 2 bases and J by 6 bases, 13 bases remained unmatched.

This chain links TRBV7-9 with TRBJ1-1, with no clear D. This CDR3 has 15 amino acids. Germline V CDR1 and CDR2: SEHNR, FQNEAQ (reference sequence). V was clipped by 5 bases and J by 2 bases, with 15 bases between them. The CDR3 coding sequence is TGTGCCAGCAGCCCCCGGGAACGGATTAACACTGAAGCTTTCTTT. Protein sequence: CASSPRERINTEAFF.

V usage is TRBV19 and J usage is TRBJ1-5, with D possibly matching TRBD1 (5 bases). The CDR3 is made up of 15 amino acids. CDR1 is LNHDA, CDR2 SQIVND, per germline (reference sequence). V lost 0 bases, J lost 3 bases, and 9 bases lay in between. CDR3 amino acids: CASSIDQTVNQPQHF. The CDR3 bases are TGTGCCAGTAGTATAGATCAGACAGTCAATCAGCCCCAGCATTTT.

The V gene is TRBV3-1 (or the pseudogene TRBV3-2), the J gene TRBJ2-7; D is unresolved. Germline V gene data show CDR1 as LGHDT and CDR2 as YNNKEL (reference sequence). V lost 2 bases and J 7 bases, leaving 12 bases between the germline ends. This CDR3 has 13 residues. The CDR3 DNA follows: TGTGCCAGCAGCCAATTGCTTTCCTTTGAGCAGTACTTC. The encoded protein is CASSQLLSFEQYF.

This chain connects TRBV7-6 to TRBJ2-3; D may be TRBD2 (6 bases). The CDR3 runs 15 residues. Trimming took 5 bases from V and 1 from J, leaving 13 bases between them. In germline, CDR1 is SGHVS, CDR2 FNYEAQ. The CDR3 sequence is CASSPGLRGTDTQYF. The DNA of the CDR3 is TGTGCCAGCAGCCCGGGACTCCGCGGCACAGATACGCAGTATTTT.

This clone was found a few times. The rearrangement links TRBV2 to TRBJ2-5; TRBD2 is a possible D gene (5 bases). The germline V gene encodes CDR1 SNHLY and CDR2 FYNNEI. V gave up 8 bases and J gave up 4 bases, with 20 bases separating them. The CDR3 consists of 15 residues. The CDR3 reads CASGYLGAGGETQYF. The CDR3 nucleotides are TGTGCCAGCGGGTACCTGGGTGCCGGAGGAGAGACCCAGTACTTC.

CDR3 nucleotides: TGTGCCAGCAGGAGACGCATGAACACTGAAGCTTTCTTT. It translates to CASRRRMNTEAFF. The chain carries TRBV12-3 or TRBV12-4 and TRBJ1-1; no clear D. CDR3 length: 13 amino acids. V was trimmed by 6 bases and J by 0 bases, leaving 8 bases between them.

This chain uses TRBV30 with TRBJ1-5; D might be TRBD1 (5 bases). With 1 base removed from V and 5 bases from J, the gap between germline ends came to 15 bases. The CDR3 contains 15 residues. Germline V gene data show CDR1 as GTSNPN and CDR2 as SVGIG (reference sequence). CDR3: CAWSDRGLRDQPQHF. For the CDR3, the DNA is TGTGCCTGGAGTGACCGGGGACTGAGGGATCAGCCCCAGCATTTT.

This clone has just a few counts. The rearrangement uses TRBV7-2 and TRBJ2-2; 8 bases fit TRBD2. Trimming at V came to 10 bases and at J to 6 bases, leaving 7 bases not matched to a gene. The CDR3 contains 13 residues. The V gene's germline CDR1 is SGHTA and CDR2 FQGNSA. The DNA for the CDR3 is TGTGCCACCAAGGTAGCGGGGCCCGGGGAGCTGTTTTTT. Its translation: CATKVAGPGELFF. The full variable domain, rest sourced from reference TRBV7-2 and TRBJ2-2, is GAGVSQSPSNKVTEKGKDVELRCDPISGHTALYWYRQSLGQGLEFLIYFQGNSAPDKSGLPSDRFSAERTGGSVSTLTIQRTQQEDSAVYLCATKVAGPGELFFGEGSRLTVL.

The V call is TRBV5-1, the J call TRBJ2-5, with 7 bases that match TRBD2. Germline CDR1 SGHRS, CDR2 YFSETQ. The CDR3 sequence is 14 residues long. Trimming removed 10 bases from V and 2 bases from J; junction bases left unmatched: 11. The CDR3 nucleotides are TGCGCCTCAGGCGGGGGAACCTTACAAGAGACCCAGTACTTC. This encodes CASGGGTLQETQYF.